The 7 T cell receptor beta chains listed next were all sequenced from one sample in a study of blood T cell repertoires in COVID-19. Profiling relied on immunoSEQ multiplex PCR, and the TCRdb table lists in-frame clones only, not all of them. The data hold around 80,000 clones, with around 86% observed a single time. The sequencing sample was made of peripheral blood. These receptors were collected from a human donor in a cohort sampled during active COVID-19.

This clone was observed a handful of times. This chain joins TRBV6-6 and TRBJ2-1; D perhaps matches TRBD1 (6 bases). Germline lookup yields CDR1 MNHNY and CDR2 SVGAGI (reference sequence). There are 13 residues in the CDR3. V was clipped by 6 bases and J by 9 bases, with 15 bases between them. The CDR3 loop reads CASSQSRGGEQFF. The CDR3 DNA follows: TGTGCCAGCAGCCAGTCCAGGGGCGGTGAGCAGTTCTTC.

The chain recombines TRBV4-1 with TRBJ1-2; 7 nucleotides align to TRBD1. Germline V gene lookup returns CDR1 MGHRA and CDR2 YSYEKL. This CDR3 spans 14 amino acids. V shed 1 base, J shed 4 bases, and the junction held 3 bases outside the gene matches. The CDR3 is CASSQGQGVYGYTF. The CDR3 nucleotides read TGCGCCAGCAGCCAAGGACAGGGTGTCTATGGCTACACCTTC.

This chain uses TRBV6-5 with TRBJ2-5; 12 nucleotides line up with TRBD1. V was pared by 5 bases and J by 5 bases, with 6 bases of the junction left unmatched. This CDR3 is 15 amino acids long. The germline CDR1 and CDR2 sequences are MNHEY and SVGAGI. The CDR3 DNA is TGTGCCAGCAGTCTTGGGACAGGGGGCGGTGAGACCCAGTACTTC. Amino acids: CASSLGTGGGETQYF.

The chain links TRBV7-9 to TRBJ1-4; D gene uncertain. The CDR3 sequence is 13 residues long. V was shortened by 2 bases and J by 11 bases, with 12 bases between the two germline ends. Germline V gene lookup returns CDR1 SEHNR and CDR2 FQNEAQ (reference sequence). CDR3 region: CASSLTRDGKLFF. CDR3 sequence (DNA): TGTGCCAGCAGCTTAACGCGGGATGGGAAACTGTTTTTT.

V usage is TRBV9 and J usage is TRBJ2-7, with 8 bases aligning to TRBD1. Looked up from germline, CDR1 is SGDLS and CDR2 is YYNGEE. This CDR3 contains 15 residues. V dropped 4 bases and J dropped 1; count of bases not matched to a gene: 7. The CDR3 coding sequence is TGTGCCAGCAGCCCGCGGGGACAGGAGTCCTACGAGCAGTACTTC. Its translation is CASSPRGQESYEQYF.

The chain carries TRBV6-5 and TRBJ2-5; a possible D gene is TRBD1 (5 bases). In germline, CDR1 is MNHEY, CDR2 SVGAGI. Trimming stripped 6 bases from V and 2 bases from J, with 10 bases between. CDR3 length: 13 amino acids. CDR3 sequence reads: CASSRTLQETQYF. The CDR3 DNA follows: TGTGCCAGCAGCCGGACATTGCAAGAGACCCAGTACTTC.

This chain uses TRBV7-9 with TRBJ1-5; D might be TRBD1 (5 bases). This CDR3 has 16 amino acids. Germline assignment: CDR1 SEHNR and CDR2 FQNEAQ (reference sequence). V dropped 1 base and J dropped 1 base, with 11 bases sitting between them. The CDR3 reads CASSLGPGQSNQPQHF. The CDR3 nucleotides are TGTGCCAGCAGCTTAGGGCCAGGGCAGAGCAATCAGCCCCAGCATTTT.